Below, one TCR beta chain is given with its context. TCRdb's copy holds only in-frame clones and misses some; the assay was immunoSEQ multiplex PCR. The sample shows tens of thousands of clones, 80% to 95% of them seen only once. This sample is drawn from a study of T cell responses to AZD1222 COVID-19 vaccine. The CDR3 contains 18 residues. Trimming took off 2 bases at V and 0 bases at J, with 19 bases between the two ends. CDR1 SNHLY and CDR2 FYNNEI come from the germline V gene. This TCR came from an adult who received the MenACWY meningococcal vaccine as a control. The chain links TRBV2 to TRBJ1-1; possibly TRBD1 for D (6 bases). This material consisted of peripheral blood, taken 28 days after the second dose of the MenACWY control vaccine. Here the CDR3 DNA reads TGTGCCAGCAGTGAAATCCCGGGACACGGGTGGGTGAACACTGAAGCTTTCTTT. The encoded protein is CASSEIPGHGWVNTEAFF.